Each of the 8 T cell receptor beta chains below was sequenced from the same sample in a study of blood T cells in healthy people across ages. For the second PCR, which ran for roughly 7 to 11 cycles, a sample-barcoded 5' primer and a J-beta primer mix were used. TCRdb redid the calling of the 5' RACE reads with MiXCR, one entry per CDR3 protein. The data hold some 940,000 distinct CDR3 sequences, with around 29% observed a single time. Another study also made use of these data, one on T cells of mothers and their children.

Sequenced: blood. The receptor source for this set is a woman in her forties in good health.

The chain couples TRBV7-9 to TRBJ1-1, with 7 bases lining up with TRBD1. The CDR3 extends over 14 amino acids. Germline CDR1 SEHNR, CDR2 FQNEAQ (reference sequence). J was trimmed by 2 bases and V by 5 bases; bases with no gene match: 5. As DNA, the CDR3 is TGTGCCAGCAGCGCGACAGGGTTTAACACTGAAGCTTTCTTT. Translated: CASSATGFNTEAFF.

The J gene is TRBJ2-5, the V gene TRBV5-1; 9 positions match TRBD2. This CDR3 contains 15 residues. Germline loops: CDR1 SGHRS, CDR2 YFSETQ. The J segment lost 0 bases and the V segment lost 4 bases, leaving 4 bases of the junction unmatched. CDR3 in amino acids: CASSLAGFYQETQYF. The CDR3 region has the DNA TGCGCCAGCAGCCTAGCGGGGTTCTACCAAGAGACCCAGTACTTC. Based on the CDR3 plus reference TRBV5-1 and TRBJ2-5, the full variable domain is KAGVTQTPRYLIKTRGQQVTLSCSPISGHRSVSWYQQTPGQGLQFLFEYFSETQRNKGNFPGRFSGRQFSNSRSEMNVSTLELGDSALYLCASSLAGFYQETQYFGPGTRLLVL.

This clonotype was seen a handful of times. One junction end disagrees with the germline gene, perhaps due to a read error. The rearrangement links TRBV28 to TRBJ2-1; 10 nucleotides match TRBD2. The CDR3 is 15 amino acids. CDR1 MDHEN and CDR2 SYDVKM come from the germline V gene. The CDR3 loop reads CAGSRAGGPNNEQFF. The CDR3 coding sequence is TGTGCCGGCAGTAGAGCGGGGGGGCCTAATAATGAGCAGTTCTTC.

The rearrangement joins TRBV6-5 to TRBJ1-2; D remains unclear. The CDR3 length is 12 residues. Germline assignment: CDR1 MNHEY and CDR2 SVGAGI. V dropped 2 bases and J dropped 9 bases, with 10 bases sitting between them. CDR3 amino acids: CASSYRGNSYTF. CDR3 nucleotide sequence: TGTGCCAGCAGTTACCGAGGGAATAGCTACACCTTC.

The genes are TRBV18 and TRBJ1-5; D unresolved. The V gene lost 6 bases and the J gene lost 3 bases, with 18 bases spanning the gap. CDR3 length: 16 residues. The germline CDR1 and CDR2 sequences are KGHSH and LQKENI. The CDR3 DNA follows: TGTGCCAGCTCGCAGCTCGGGGTTATCGCCAATCAGCCCCAGCATTTT. It specifies CASSQLGVIANQPQHF.

Only a few counts were recorded for this clonotype. The chain employs TRBV5-4 and TRBJ1-4; possible D gene TRBD1, 6 bases. The CDR3 consists of 16 residues. Trimming cost V 1 base and J 4 bases, with 14 bases left between them. In germline, CDR1 is SGHNT, CDR2 YYREEE (reference sequence). The DNA of the CDR3 is TGTGCCAGCAGCTTGATGCAGGGGCGGGGTAATGAAAAACTGTTTTTT. Translation: CASSLMQGRGNEKLFF.

This clonotype has a single count. The chain couples TRBV20-1 to TRBJ2-5, with a possible D match to TRBD2 (6 bases). The assigned J gene may be wrong: the sequence end matches TRBJ2-1 better. Germline values: CDR1 DFQATT, CDR2 SNEGSKA (reference sequence). The CDR3 is 17 amino acids. CDR3: CSARDWSSSLAQETQFF. Here the CDR3 DNA reads TGCAGTGCTAGAGATTGGAGCAGCTCACTAGCCCAAGAGACCCAGTTCTTC.

This clonotype was counted only a few times. V usage is TRBV2 and J usage is TRBJ1-2; D remains ambiguous. The V end was cut by 4 bases, the J end by 2 bases, with 5 bases between. Germline-derived CDR1 and CDR2 are SNHLY and FYNNEI. There are 12 residues in the CDR3. CDR3 in DNA: TGTGCCAGCAGTGTTTTAAACTATGGCTACACCTTC. This translates into CASSVLNYGYTF. The whole variable domain, remainder taken from reference TRBV2 and TRBJ1-2, is EPEVTQTPSHQVTQMGQEVILRCVPISNHLYFYWYRQILGQKVEFLVSFYNNEISEKSEIFDDQFSVERPDGSNFTLKIRSTKLEDSAMYFCASSVLNYGYTFGSGTRLTVV.